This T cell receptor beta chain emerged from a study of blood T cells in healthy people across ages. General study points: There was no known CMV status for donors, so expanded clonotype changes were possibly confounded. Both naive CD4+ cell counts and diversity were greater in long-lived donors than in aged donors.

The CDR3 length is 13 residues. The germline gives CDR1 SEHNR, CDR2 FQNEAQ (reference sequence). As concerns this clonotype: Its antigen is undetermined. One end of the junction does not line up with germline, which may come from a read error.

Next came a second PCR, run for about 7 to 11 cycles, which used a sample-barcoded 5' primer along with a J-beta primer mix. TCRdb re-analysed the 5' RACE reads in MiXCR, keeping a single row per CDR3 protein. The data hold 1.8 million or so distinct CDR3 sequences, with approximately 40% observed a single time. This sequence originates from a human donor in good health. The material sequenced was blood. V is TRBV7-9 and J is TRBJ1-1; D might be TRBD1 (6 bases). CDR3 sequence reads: CASSLAQGTGAFF. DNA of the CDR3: TGTGCCAGCAGCTTAGCGCAGGGGACTGGAGCTTTCTTT.